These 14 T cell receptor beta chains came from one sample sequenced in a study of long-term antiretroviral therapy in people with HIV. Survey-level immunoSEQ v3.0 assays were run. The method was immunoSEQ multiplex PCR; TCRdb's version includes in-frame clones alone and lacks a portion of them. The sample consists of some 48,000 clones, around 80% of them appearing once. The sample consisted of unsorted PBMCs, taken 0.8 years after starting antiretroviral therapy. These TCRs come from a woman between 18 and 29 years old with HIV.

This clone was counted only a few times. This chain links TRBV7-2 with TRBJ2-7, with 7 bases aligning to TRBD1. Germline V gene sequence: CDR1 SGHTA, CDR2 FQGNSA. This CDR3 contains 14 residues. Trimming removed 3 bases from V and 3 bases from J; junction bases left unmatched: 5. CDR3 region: CASSFQGVLYEQYF. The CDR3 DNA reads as TGTGCCAGCAGCTTTCAGGGGGTCCTCTACGAGCAGTACTTC.

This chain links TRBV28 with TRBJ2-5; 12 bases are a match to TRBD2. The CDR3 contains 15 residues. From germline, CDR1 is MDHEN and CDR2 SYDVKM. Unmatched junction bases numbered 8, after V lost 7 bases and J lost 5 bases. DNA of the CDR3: TGTGCCAGCAACCTAGGAACTAGCGGGAGGGAGACCCAGTACTTC. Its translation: CASNLGTSGRETQYF.

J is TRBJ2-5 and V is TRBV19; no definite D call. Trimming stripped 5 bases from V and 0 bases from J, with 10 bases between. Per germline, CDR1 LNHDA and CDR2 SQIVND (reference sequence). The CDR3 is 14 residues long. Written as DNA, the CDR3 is TGTGCCAGTAGTGGCGGTGGGTACCAAGAGACCCAGTACTTC. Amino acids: CASSGGGYQETQYF.

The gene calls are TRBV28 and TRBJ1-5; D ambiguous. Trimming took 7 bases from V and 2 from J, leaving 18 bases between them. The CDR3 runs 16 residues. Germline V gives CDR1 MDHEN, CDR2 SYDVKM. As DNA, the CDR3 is TGTGCCAGCACCATCTCTCCCTTGGGCCGCAATCAGCCCCAGCATTTT. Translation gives CASTISPLGRNQPQHF.

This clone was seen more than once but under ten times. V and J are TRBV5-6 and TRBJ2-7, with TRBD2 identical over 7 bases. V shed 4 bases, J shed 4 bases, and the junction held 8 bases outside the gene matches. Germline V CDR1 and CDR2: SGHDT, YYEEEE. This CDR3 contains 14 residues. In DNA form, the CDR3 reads TGTGCCAGCAGCCCCGTCGGGAGGACGTACGAGCAGTACTTC. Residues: CASSPVGRTYEQYF.

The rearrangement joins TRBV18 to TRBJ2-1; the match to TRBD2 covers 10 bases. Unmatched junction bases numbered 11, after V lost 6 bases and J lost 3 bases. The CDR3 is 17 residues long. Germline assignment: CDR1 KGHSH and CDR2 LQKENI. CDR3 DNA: TGTGCCAGCTCCCTACGGGCTAGCGGGAGCAACTACAATGAGCAGTTCTTC. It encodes CASSLRASGSNYNEQFF.

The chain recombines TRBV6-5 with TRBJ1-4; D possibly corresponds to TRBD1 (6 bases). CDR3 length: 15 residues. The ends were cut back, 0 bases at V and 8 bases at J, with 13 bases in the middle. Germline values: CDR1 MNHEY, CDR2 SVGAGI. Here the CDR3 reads CASSYSRGVQEKLFF. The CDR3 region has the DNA TGTGCCAGCAGTTACTCTAGGGGGGTCCAAGAAAAACTGTTTTTT.

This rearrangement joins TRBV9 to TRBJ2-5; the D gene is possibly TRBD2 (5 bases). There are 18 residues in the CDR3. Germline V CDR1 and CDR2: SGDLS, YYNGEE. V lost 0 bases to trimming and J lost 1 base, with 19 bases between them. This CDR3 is CASSVEDRQRRSQETQYF. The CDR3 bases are TGTGCCAGCAGCGTAGAGGATCGCCAGCGGCGGAGCCAAGAGACCCAGTACTTC.

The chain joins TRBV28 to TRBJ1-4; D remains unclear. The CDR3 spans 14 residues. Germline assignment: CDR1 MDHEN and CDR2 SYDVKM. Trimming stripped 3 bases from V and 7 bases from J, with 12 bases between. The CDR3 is CASSFGPPREKLFF. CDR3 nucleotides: TGTGCCAGCAGTTTTGGACCACCGCGTGAAAAACTGTTTTTT.

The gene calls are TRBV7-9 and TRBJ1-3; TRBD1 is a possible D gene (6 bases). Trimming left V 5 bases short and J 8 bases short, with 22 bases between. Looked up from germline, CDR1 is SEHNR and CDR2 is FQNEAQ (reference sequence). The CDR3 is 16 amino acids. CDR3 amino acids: CASSPALGGAEHTIYF. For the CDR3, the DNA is TGTGCCAGCAGCCCAGCTCTAGGGGGGGCGGAGCACACCATATATTTT.

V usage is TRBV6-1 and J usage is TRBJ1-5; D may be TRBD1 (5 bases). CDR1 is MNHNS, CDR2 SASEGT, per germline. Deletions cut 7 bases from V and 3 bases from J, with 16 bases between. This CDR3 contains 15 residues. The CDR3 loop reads CASIRSGANNQPQHF. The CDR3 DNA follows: TGTGCCAGCATTCGATCCGGGGCGAACAATCAGCCCCAGCATTTT.

The CDR3 nucleotides read TGTGCCAGTAGTGAAGGGACCCGGGAGACCCAGTACTTC. Translating it yields CASSEGTRETQYF. This rearrangement joins TRBV19 to TRBJ2-5; D is perhaps TRBD1 or TRBD2 (5 bases each). The CDR3 sequence is 13 residues long. Trimming stripped 5 bases from V and 5 bases from J, with 12 bases between. The germline V gene encodes CDR1 LNHDA and CDR2 SQIVND (reference sequence).

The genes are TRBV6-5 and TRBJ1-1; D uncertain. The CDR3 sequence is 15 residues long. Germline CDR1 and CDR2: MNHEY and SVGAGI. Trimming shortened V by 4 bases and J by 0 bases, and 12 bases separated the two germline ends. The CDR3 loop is CASSSSEQMNTEAFF. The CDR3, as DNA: TGTGCCAGCAGTTCATCGGAACAAATGAACACTGAAGCTTTCTTT.

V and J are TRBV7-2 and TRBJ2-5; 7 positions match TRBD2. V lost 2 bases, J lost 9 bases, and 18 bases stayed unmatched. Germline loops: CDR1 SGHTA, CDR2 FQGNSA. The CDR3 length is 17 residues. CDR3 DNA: TGTGCCAGCAGCTTAAGGCCTTTGCGGGGAGGGCCCGGGGCCCAGTACTTC. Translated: CASSLRPLRGGPGAQYF.